These 22 T cell receptor beta chains originate from one sample sequenced in a study of early T cells in non-severe SARS-CoV-2 infection. A single record per CDR3 protein comes from TCRdb applying MiXCR to the 5' RACE reads. The repertoire consists of around 72,000 distinct CDR3 sequences, with roughly a tenth occurring once and the leading ten covering around 8%. The sample in question was whole blood, obtained at baseline. Receptors were obtained from an adult who was a healthcare worker with PCR-confirmed SARS-CoV-2 infection or an uninfected control (not recorded which).

This clonotype was recorded many times. V gene TRBV14 combines with J gene TRBJ2-3; D not resolved. The germline CDR1 and CDR2 sequences are SGHDN and FVKESK. The V gene lost 0 bases and the J gene lost 6 bases, with 10 bases spanning the gap. The CDR3 has 14 amino acids. The CDR3 DNA reads as TGTGCCAGCAGCCAAGAGACCCCCTGGGATACGCAGTATTTT. As protein: CASSQETPWDTQYF.

This clonotype was picked up a small number of times. The chain is built from TRBV10-3 and TRBJ2-7; D is possibly TRBD1 or TRBD2 (7 bases each). V gave up 6 bases and J gave up 3 bases, with 15 bases separating them. This CDR3 spans 14 amino acids. Germline loops: CDR1 ENHRY, CDR2 SYGVKD. The CDR3 is CAIRGGTDIYEQYF. The CDR3 DNA reads TGTGCCATCAGGGGAGGGACAGACATCTACGAGCAGTACTTC.

This clonotype was detected many times. This chain uses TRBV4-1 with TRBJ2-7; 8 bases fit TRBD2. Germline V gives CDR1 MGHRA, CDR2 YSYEKL. The V and J ends lost 0 bases and 4 bases, in that order; junction bases with no gene match: 5. The CDR3 sequence is 15 residues long. As DNA, the CDR3 is TGCGCCAGCAGCCAAGAAACGGGGGGGCTTTACGAGCAGTACTTC. Translated, it gives CASSQETGGLYEQYF.

The DNA for the CDR3 is TGCGCCAGCAGCCAAGTTGGGGCTGGGGGAATAGCCGACGAGCAGTACTTC. It specifies CASSQVGAGGIADEQYF. The gene calls are TRBV4-3 and TRBJ2-7; perhaps D is TRBD1 or TRBD2 (5 bases each). Germline CDR1 and CDR2: LGHNA and YSLEER. The CDR3 sequence is 17 residues long. Trimming removed 1 base at V and 5 bases at J, with 21 bases between.

At least ten counts were recorded for this clonotype. The chain joins TRBV12-3 or TRBV12-4 to TRBJ2-1; TRBD2 matches at 8 bases. This CDR3 has 17 residues. After removal of 2 bases from V and 5 bases from J, the junction contained 11 bases not matched to a gene. The CDR3 is CASSLLPGLAGDNEQFF. The CDR3 nucleotides are TGTGCCAGCAGTTTACTGCCGGGGCTAGCGGGTGACAATGAGCAGTTCTTC.

This clonotype came up many times. The chain recombines TRBV3-1 with TRBJ2-1, with D unresolved. The CDR3 runs 13 residues. The ends were cut back, 1 base at V and 7 bases at J, with 8 bases in the middle. CDR1 LGHDT and CDR2 YNNKEL come from the germline V gene (reference sequence). The CDR3 DNA follows: TGTGCCAGCAGCCAAGCTCTATCGAATGAGCAGTTCTTC. This sequence encodes CASSQALSNEQFF.

The chain couples TRBV18 to TRBJ2-5; D is unclear. CDR1 KGHSH and CDR2 LQKENI come from the germline V gene. Trimming pared 2 bases from V and 0 bases from J, leaving 1 base between. CDR3 length: 12 residues. The CDR3 here is CASSPNQETQYF. CDR3 nucleotides: TGTGCCAGCTCACCAAACCAAGAGACCCAGTACTTC.

This clonotype occurred a few times. The chain links TRBV6-6 to TRBJ2-7; no firm D call. This CDR3 comprises 13 residues. The germline V gene encodes CDR1 MNHNY and CDR2 SVGAGI (reference sequence). Trimming removed 0 bases from V and 6 bases from J, with 9 bases in between. The CDR3 region is CASSYSSMSEQYF. The CDR3 DNA is TGTGCCAGCAGTTACTCGAGTATGTCCGAGCAGTACTTC.

The V call is TRBV12-3 or TRBV12-4, the J call TRBJ2-2; 10 nucleotides align to TRBD1. J gave up 5 bases and V 6 bases, and 21 bases lay outside the gene matches. This CDR3 contains 20 residues. The CDR3 DNA follows: TGTGCCAGCAGCCAGACAGGGGGCCCAACACCCCGGGGTTCGACCGGGGAGCTGTTTTTT. Translation: CASSQTGGPTPRGSTGELFF.

This clonotype showed up many times. V and J are TRBV4-2 and TRBJ2-3; D unresolved. V was trimmed by 0 bases and J by 11 bases, leaving 15 bases between them. Germline V gene data show CDR1 as LGHNA and CDR2 as YNFKEQ. The CDR3 has 14 amino acids. The CDR3 protein is CASSQDARKGLQYF. In nucleotides, the CDR3 is TGTGCCAGCAGCCAAGATGCCCGGAAAGGGCTGCAGTATTTT.

This chain connects TRBV7-9 to TRBJ2-6; D call uncertain. The germline gives CDR1 SEHNR, CDR2 FQNEAQ (reference sequence). The CDR3 consists of 16 residues. Trimming stripped 1 base from V and 0 bases from J, with 7 bases between. DNA of the CDR3: TGTGCCAGCAGCTTAGTCGTGCTCTCTGGGGCCAACGTCCTGACTTTC. This encodes CASSLVVLSGANVLTF.

There are many counts of this clonotype. The V call is TRBV11-1, the J call TRBJ2-3; either TRBD1 or TRBD2 may supply D (5 bases each). The CDR3 has 17 amino acids. V was trimmed by 1 base and J by 2 bases, leaving 16 bases between them. Germline-derived CDR1 and CDR2 are SGHAT and FQDESV (reference sequence). The chain's CDR3 is CASSLVYPGPDTDTQYF. CDR3 in DNA: TGTGCCAGCAGCTTAGTCTATCCGGGACCCGACACAGATACGCAGTATTTT.

V gene TRBV7-9 combines with J gene TRBJ2-7; D is unclear. Germline V gene sequence: CDR1 SEHNR, CDR2 FQNEAQ (reference sequence). The CDR3 extends over 15 amino acids. Trimming cost V 0 bases and J 1 base, with 10 bases left between them. The CDR3 sequence is CASSLAGSTSYEQYF. The CDR3 DNA sequence: TGTGCCAGCAGCTTAGCAGGTTCTACTTCCTACGAGCAGTACTTC. Complete variable domain (other parts from reference TRBV7-9 and TRBJ2-7): DTGVSQNPRHKITKRGQNVTFRCDPISEHNRLYWYRQTLGQGPEFLTYFQNEAQLEKSRLLSDRFSAERPKGSFSTLEIQRTEQGDSAMYLCASSLAGSTSYEQYFGPGTRLTVT.

This clonotype turned up a few times. The rearrangement uses TRBV20-1 and TRBJ2-3, with TRBD2 as a possible D gene (6 bases). Deletions cut 5 bases from V and 5 bases from J, with 20 bases between. The V gene's germline CDR1 is DFQATT and CDR2 SNEGSKA (reference sequence). The CDR3 loop spans 15 amino acids. The CDR3 DNA reads TGCAGTGCTCCGGAAGCCGGGAAGGGAGGAGATACGCAGTATTTT. Protein sequence: CSAPEAGKGGDTQYF.

This clonotype was observed many times. The chain joins TRBV7-9 to TRBJ2-3; no clear D. Germline CDR1 reads SEHNR; CDR2 reads FQNEAQ (reference sequence). V was shortened by 1 base and J by 1 base, with 6 bases between the two germline ends. The CDR3 runs 14 residues. The CDR3 here is CASSLGRRTDTQYF. The CDR3 coding sequence is TGTGCCAGCAGCTTAGGTCGGCGCACAGATACGCAGTATTTT.

Ten or more counts support this clonotype. V and J are TRBV12-3 or TRBV12-4 and TRBJ2-7; maybe TRBD2 (6 bases). Trimming cost V 8 bases and J 6 bases, with 26 bases left between them. The CDR3 totals 16 residues. CDR3 bases: TGTGCCAGCCGGGGCTCTGGCGGGGCCCTTTGGAGCGAGCAGTACTTC. Protein sequence: CASRGSGGALWSEQYF.

This clonotype was seen a few times. This chain uses TRBV5-1 with TRBJ2-5, with D perhaps matching TRBD2 (7 bases). This CDR3 has 16 amino acids. Trimming stripped 0 bases from V and 4 bases from J, with 16 bases between. CDR1 SGHRS and CDR2 YFSETQ come from the germline V gene. The CDR3 coding sequence is TGCGCCAGCAGCTTGGGAGAACGGGGGGCCCCAGAGACCCAGTACTTC. Translated, it gives CASSLGERGAPETQYF.

This clonotype was counted between two and nine times. The CDR3 nucleotides read TGTGCCAGCCGCCCGGGGGGCGGGTCAGATACGCAGTATTTT. Translation gives CASRPGGGSDTQYF. The chain is built from TRBV7-9 and TRBJ2-3; D possibly corresponds to TRBD2 (7 bases). The V end lost 8 bases, the J end lost 4 bases, and 16 bases lay between the germline ends. The germline gives CDR1 SEHNR, CDR2 FQNEAQ (reference sequence). The CDR3 extends over 14 amino acids.

Points on this clonotype: One junction end disagrees with the germline gene, perhaps due to a read error. The V gene is TRBV30, the J gene TRBJ1-1, with 10 bases fitting TRBD1. Per the germline V gene, CDR1 is GTSNPN and CDR2 is SVGIG (reference sequence). The CDR3 totals 15 residues. In DNA form, the CDR3 reads TGTGCCTGGAGGTATAAGGGGACAGGGGACTCGGGGCTTTTTTTT. Amino acids: CAWRYKGTGDSGLFF.

This sequence joins TRBV27 and TRBJ1-5, with TRBD1 matching 7 bases. CDR1 is MNHEY, CDR2 SMNVEV, per germline (reference sequence). This CDR3 contains 16 residues. V shed 7 bases, J shed 6 bases, and the junction held 15 bases outside the gene matches. CDR3 bases: TGTGCCAGCACCCCAGGTGCAGGGGGACGGGGTCAGCCCCAGCATTTT. The encoded protein is CASTPGAGGRGQPQHF.

Only a few counts were recorded for this clonotype. The rearrangement links TRBV7-8 to TRBJ2-7; TRBD1 might be the D (6 bases). CDR3 size: 14 residues. Between the trimmed V and J ends, which lost 7 bases and 2 bases, there was a span of 15 bases. Looked up from germline, CDR1 is SGHVS and CDR2 is FQNEAQ. CDR3 nucleotides: TGTGCCAGCACCAAACAGGGTACCCCCTACGAGCAGTACTTC. Protein product: CASTKQGTPYEQYF.

This clonotype was seen at least ten times. The gene calls are TRBV6-6 and TRBJ2-2, with 7 nucleotides matching TRBD1. Trimming at V came to 5 bases and at J to 4 bases, leaving 4 bases not matched to a gene. The germline V gene encodes CDR1 MNHNY and CDR2 SVGAGI (reference sequence). The CDR3 runs to 14 residues. CDR3 coding DNA: TGTGCCAGCAGTCTACAGGGGAGCACCGGGGAGCTGTTTTTT. Translating gives CASSLQGSTGELFF.